The rows below give T cell receptor beta chains drawn from one sample of a study of T-cell reconstitution after alpha-beta-depleted transplantation in children. TCRdb used MiXCR to reprocess the PCR reads, holding one entry per CDR3 protein. The sample comprises fewer than 700,000 distinct CDR3 sequences, 10% to 15% of which are singletons, and over 2% rests with the top ten. The sequencing here drew on PBMCs, mostly from graft donor cells, taken 360 days after TCRalphabeta/CD19-depleted stem cell transplant. Source of these receptors: a male patient aged 5 to 17 who had a stem cell transplant for acute myeloid leukemia, so the T cells may come from the graft donor. Each CDR3 is given with its conserved first and last residue. D genes are given only for firm matches. Only part of the rows carry a size: once, few, many, or a class if the clone is expanded.

V	J	D	size	CDR3	DNA
TRBV20-1	TRBJ2-7	NA	many	CSVLVAVVDEQYF	TGCAGTGTACTAGTTGCGGTGGTCGACGAGCAGTACTTC
TRBV7-9	TRBJ1-1	NA	many	CASSFLGGQGEAFF	TGTGCCAGCAGCTTTTTGGGGGGTCAGGGTGAAGCTTTCTTT
TRBV4-2	TRBJ2-3	TRBD2	NA	CASSQDVGLAGADTQYF	TGTGCCAGCAGCCAAGATGTAGGGCTAGCGGGAGCAGATACGCAGTATTTT
TRBV28	TRBJ2-7	NA	many	CASSFAESSYEQYF	TGTGCCAGCAGTTTCGCAGAAAGCTCCTACGAGCAGTACTTC
TRBV12-3/TRBV12-4	TRBJ2-1	TRBD2	many	CASSVSGRPGGEQFF	TGTGCCAGCAGCGTTAGCGGGAGGCCGGGGGGAGAGCAGTTCTTC
TRBV28	TRBJ1-4	NA	few	CASSLSRGTGEEKLFF	TGTGCCAGCAGTTTATCGAGGGGGACGGGGGAAGAAAAACTGTTTTTT
TRBV12-3/TRBV12-4	TRBJ2-1	NA	NA	CASSLIPPIISSYNEQFF	TGTGCCAGCAGTTTAATCCCCCCCATCATAAGCTCCTACAATGAGCAGTTCTTC
TRBV28	TRBJ2-7	TRBD1	few	CASRSTGDYEQYF	TGTGCCAGCAGGTCGACAGGGGACTACGAGCAGTACTTC
TRBV7-2	TRBJ2-3	NA	many	CASSLDQVVNTQYF	TGTGCCAGCAGCTTAGACCAGGTCGTAAATACGCAGTATTTT
TRBV6-2/TRBV6-3	TRBJ2-1	NA	few	CASSFRTPRDEQFF	TGTGCCAGCAGTTTTCGGACTCCGCGCGATGAGCAGTTCTTC
TRBV20-1	TRBJ2-7	NA	many	CSARTQGGREPPYEQYF	TGCAGTGCTAGAACCCAGGGGGGTCGGGAGCCACCCTACGAGCAGTACTTC
TRBV28	TRBJ2-3	NA	few	CASSLWAGQNTDTQYF	TGTGCCAGCAGTTTATGGGCGGGACAGAACACAGATACGCAGTATTTT
TRBV5-1	TRBJ1-1	TRBD1	NA	CASSLGIQGAEAFF	TGCGCCAGCAGCTTGGGCATCCAGGGGGCTGAAGCTTTCTTT
TRBV29-1	TRBJ2-3	NA	NA	CSVVDYTSTDTQYF	TGCAGCGTCGTAGACTACACTAGCACAGATACGCAGTATTTT
TRBV20-1	TRBJ1-5	NA	NA	CSARVGVVEPQHF	TGCAGTGCTAGAGTGGGGGTAGTAGAGCCCCAGCATTTT
TRBV7-8	TRBJ2-1	NA	few	CASSLEDLDRGNSYNEQFF	TGTGCCAGCAGCTTAGAGGATTTAGATAGGGGAAACTCCTACAATGAGCAGTTCTTC
TRBV24-1	TRBJ2-1	NA	many	CATSDLGDDRGEQFF	TGTGCCACCAGTGATTTAGGGGACGATAGGGGTGAGCAGTTCTTC
TRBV7-9	TRBJ2-7	NA	few	CASSLGGGEDEQYF	TGTGCCAGCAGCTTAGGGGGAGGAGAGGACGAGCAGTACTTC
TRBV7-2	TRBJ2-7	NA	many	CASSFVLGEQYF	TGTGCCAGCAGCTTCGTCTTGGGCGAGCAGTACTTC
TRBV9	TRBJ2-1	TRBD2	NA	CASSVEGLGYNEQFF	TGTGCCAGCAGCGTAGAGGGACTAGGTTACAATGAGCAGTTCTTC
TRBV24-1	TRBJ2-1	TRBD2	few	CATSDLLYSSGRAVHEQFF	TGTGCCACCAGTGATCTCCTTTACTCTAGCGGGAGGGCCGTCCATGAGCAGTTCTTC
TRBV29-1	TRBJ2-5	NA	many	CSVEVGRGETQYF	TGCAGCGTTGAAGTGGGGCGAGGAGAGACCCAGTACTTC
TRBV30	TRBJ2-1	NA	few	CAWKFHEQFF	TGTGCCTGGAAATTCCATGAGCAGTTCTTC
TRBV5-1	TRBJ2-7	NA	many	CASSLVSWYEQYF	TGCGCCAGCAGCTTGGTTAGCTGGTACGAGCAGTACTTC
TRBV5-1	TRBJ2-7	NA	NA	CASSPGLKSYEQYF	TGCGCCAGCAGCCCCGGACTAAAATCCTACGAGCAGTACTTC
TRBV10-3	TRBJ2-7	TRBD2	many	CAISKGLAGAEQYF	TGTGCCATCAGTAAGGGACTAGCGGGCGCCGAGCAGTACTTC
TRBV20-1	TRBJ2-2	TRBD2	NA	CSASRLAGAKRGTGELFF	TGCAGTGCTAGTAGGCTAGCGGGAGCCAAACGGGGAACCGGGGAGCTGTTTTTT
TRBV7-9	TRBJ2-1	NA	few	CASSSLKEQFF	TGTGCCAGCAGCTCCTTGAAGGAGCAGTTCTTC
TRBV6-2/TRBV6-3	TRBJ2-1	NA	NA	CASSYTTQRPSSYNEQFF	TGTGCCAGCAGTTACACGACTCAGCGCCCTAGCTCCTACAATGAGCAGTTCTTC
TRBV2	TRBJ2-3	NA	NA	CASRLERSADTQYF	TGTGCCAGTAGACTAGAAAGGAGTGCAGATACGCAGTATTTT
TRBV24-1	TRBJ2-1	NA	few	CATGETGSLNNEQFF	TGTGCCACCGGGGAGACCGGGTCGTTAAACAATGAGCAGTTCTTC
TRBV20-1	TRBJ2-7	NA	NA	CMAKRGESVYEQYF	TGCATGGCTAAAAGAGGGGAATCCGTTTACGAGCAGTACTTC
TRBV20-1	TRBJ2-7	TRBD2	few	CSAPPRLAGEAREQYF	TGCAGTGCTCCGCCCCGACTAGCGGGTGAGGCTAGGGAGCAGTACTTC
TRBV5-1	TRBJ2-1	TRBD2	NA	CASSYGLAGVGALDEQFF	TGCGCCAGCAGCTACGGACTAGCGGGAGTTGGCGCTTTGGATGAGCAGTTCTTC
TRBV12-3/TRBV12-4	TRBJ2-1	TRBD2	NA	CASRTGTSGSTEQFF	TGTGCCAGCAGAACCGGGACTAGCGGGTCAACTGAGCAGTTCTTC
TRBV7-8	TRBJ2-1	TRBD2	NA	CASSQTTSGRWNEQFF	TGTGCCAGCAGCCAAACTACTAGCGGGAGATGGAATGAGCAGTTCTTC
TRBV20-1	TRBJ2-1	NA	many	CSARGALNEQFF	TGCAGTGCTCGTGGAGCCCTCAATGAGCAGTTCTTC
TRBV6-2/TRBV6-3	TRBJ2-3	TRBD2	NA	CASSYSGTSADTDTQYF	TGTGCCAGCAGTTACTCTGGGACTAGCGCAGACACAGATACGCAGTATTTT
TRBV12-3/TRBV12-4	TRBJ2-3	TRBD2	NA	CASSLLGGSPFQYF	TGTGCCAGCAGTTTACTCGGCGGGAGCCCCTTTCAGTATTTT
TRBV20-1	TRBJ1-5	NA	once	CSAREGLGGGNQPQHF	TGCAGTGCTAGAGAGGGCCTGGGGGGGGGCAATCAGCCCCAGCATTTT
TRBV20-1	TRBJ2-7	NA	many	CSAIPGSYEQYF	TGCAGTGCTATTCCCGGGAGCTACGAGCAGTACTTC
TRBV29-1	TRBJ2-5	NA	NA	CSVRGLAQETQYF	TGCAGCGTTCGCGGTCTGGCCCAAGAGACCCAGTACTTC
TRBV20-1	TRBJ2-2	TRBD2	few	CSAGGRALNTGELFF	TGCAGTGCTGGCGGGAGGGCCCTGAACACCGGGGAGCTGTTTTTT
TRBV9	TRBJ2-3	TRBD1	NA	CASSAPIDRVTDTQYF	TGTGCCAGCAGCGCCCCAATAGACAGGGTAACAGATACGCAGTATTTT
TRBV6-5	TRBJ2-7	NA	NA	CASSYNRLGFTYEQYF	TGTGCCAGCAGTTACAACAGGTTGGGCTTCACCTACGAGCAGTACTTC
TRBV28	TRBJ2-1	NA	few	CASTESYNEQFF	TGTGCCAGCACGGAGAGCTACAATGAGCAGTTCTTC
TRBV5-4	TRBJ2-1	NA	once	CASSPPASENEQFF	TGTGCCAGCAGCCCCCCCGCGAGCGAGAATGAGCAGTTCTTC
TRBV12-3/TRBV12-4	TRBJ1-2	NA	few	CASSLWGTDGYTF	TGTGCCAGCAGTTTATGGGGGACGGATGGCTACACCTTC
TRBV18	TRBJ1-1	NA	many	CASSLDEGTEAFF	TGTGCCAGCTCACTGGACGAGGGGACTGAAGCTTTCTTT
TRBV10-3	TRBJ2-1	NA	few	CAISRGLTPYNEQFF	TGTGCCATCAGTCGAGGGCTGACCCCCTACAATGAGCAGTTCTTC
TRBV28	TRBJ1-6	NA	many	CASSFGWGSPLHF	TGTGCCAGCAGTTTTGGATGGGGGTCACCCCTCCACTTT
TRBV15	TRBJ1-4	NA	many	CATSPWVREKLFF	TGTGCCACCAGCCCCTGGGTCAGGGAAAAACTGTTTTTT
TRBV5-1	TRBJ2-5	TRBD2	few	CASSLLAGAETQYF	TGCGCCAGCAGCTTACTTGCGGGAGCAGAGACCCAGTACTTC
TRBV12-3/TRBV12-4	TRBJ2-7	NA	few	CASSLGGLSSRRAYEQYF	TGTGCCAGCAGTTTAGGCGGTTTGAGCTCCAGGCGGGCCTACGAGCAGTACTTC
TRBV7-2	TRBJ1-1	NA	NA	CASSTGWSEAFF	TGTGCCAGCAGCACAGGATGGTCTGAAGCTTTCTTT
TRBV20-1	TRBJ2-3	TRBD2	many	CSARWGGPTDTQYF	TGCAGTGCTAGATGGGGGGGACCCACAGATACGCAGTATTTT
TRBV20-1	TRBJ2-7	NA	many	CSARGDGRRYEQYF	TGCAGTGCTAGAGGTGACGGCCGTCGATACGAGCAGTACTTC